Presented here are 2 T cell receptor beta chains from one specimen sequenced in a study of blood T cell repertoires in COVID-19. The protocol was immunoSEQ multiplex PCR, while the TCRdb copy is restricted to in-frame clones and leaves out a portion. Of roughly 250,000 clones in the sample, approximately 90% were seen once. What was sequenced was PBMCs or T cells enriched from blood (not recorded which). Receptors originate from a man aged 35 to 55 who had recovered from COVID-19.

The chain carries TRBV19 and TRBJ1-1; TRBD1 matches at 9 bases. Germline CDR1 and CDR2: LNHDA and SQIVND (reference sequence). The V segment lost 5 bases and the J segment 1 base; nucleotides outside the gene matches: 5. The CDR3 runs to 15 residues. The CDR3 nucleotides read TGTGCCAGTAGTCTAACAGGGGGCAAGAACACTGAAGCTTTCTTT. Protein sequence: CASSLTGGKNTEAFF.

The chain employs TRBV7-2 and TRBJ1-3; perhaps TRBD1 as D (5 bases). This CDR3 has 15 amino acids. Trimming left V 1 base short and J 7 bases short, with 14 bases between. Germline values: CDR1 SGHTA, CDR2 FQGNSA. CDR3 nucleotides: TGTGCCAGCAGCTTAGTATTTCAGGGATGGAACACCATATATTTT. This translates into CASSLVFQGWNTIYF.